The entry below gives a single T cell receptor beta chain sequence along with its context. The CDR3 sequence is 11 residues long. Germline V gene data show CDR1 as ENHRY and CDR2 as SYGVKD. The ends were cut back, 7 bases at V and 4 bases at J, with 5 bases in the middle. The authors' processing: Reference gene primers were amplified, and this amplification served to estimate nucleated cell counts. This table comes from immunoSEQ multiplex PCR, and its TCRdb copy is limited to in-frame clones, with some not included. D and trimming were read from the DNA, whereas the V and J calls and clone size are those reported in that table. The sample carries approximately 270,000 clones, roughly nine tenths recorded once. The record originates from a study of blood T cell repertoires in COVID-19.

The sample taken for sequencing was peripheral blood. The TCR comes from a man between 18 and 35 years old with active or convalescent COVID-19. The J gene is TRBJ2-1, the V gene TRBV10-3; D not certain. As DNA, the CDR3 is TGTGCCATCAAGGAGTACAATGAGCAGTTCTTC. Translated: CAIKEYNEQFF.